This TCR beta chain was identified during a study of blood T cell repertoires in COVID-19. Turning to the study itself: Samples of COVID-19 (acute and convalescent) were obtained from the United States, Italy and Spain. Nucleic acid was either cDNA or gDNA, and it came from T cells, B-cell-depleted T cells, or PBMCs.

V was clipped by 0 bases and J by 9 bases; unmatched bases: 13. The CDR3 length is 17 residues. CDR1 and CDR2 (germline): LGHDT, YNNKEL (reference sequence). In assigning cohorts, the study relied on participant-reported clinical history. Measured with immunoSEQ multiplex PCR; TCRdb has only the in-frame clones, and not every one. The sample lists about 280,000 clones; around 90% were seen once. The sequence was obtained from a woman aged 55-75 years in a cohort exposed to, infected with or recovered from COVID-19 (not recorded which). The specimen was PBMCs or T cells enriched from blood (not recorded which). The chain recombines TRBV3-1 (or the pseudogene TRBV3-2) with TRBJ2-1, with TRBD1 matching 8 bases. CDR3: CASSQETSRAGGVEQFF. Here the CDR3 DNA reads TGTGCCAGCAGCCAAGAAACTTCCCGTGCAGGGGGCGTTGAGCAGTTCTTC.